This passage covers 20 T cell receptor beta chains from one sample sequenced in a study of cytomegalovirus exposure and HLA in healthy donors. In the PCR, 60 Vbeta and 13 Jbeta primers were used. Here immunoSEQ multiplex PCR was the method, and the copy in TCRdb shows in-frame clones only, minus some. The sample yields some 90,000 clones, 65% to 85% seen once. Sequenced material: PBMCs. These receptors originate from a woman in her 70s in good health and CMV-seropositive.

The gene calls are TRBV13 and TRBJ2-7, with 14 nucleotides matching TRBD2. V lost 4 bases to trimming and J lost 5 bases; unmatched junction nucleotides: 7. Per germline, CDR1 PRHDT and CDR2 FYEKMQ (reference sequence). The CDR3 length is 16 residues. CDR3 sequence reads: CASSSGLAGDGNEQYF. CDR3 sequence (DNA): TGTGCCAGCAGCTCGGGACTAGCGGGAGATGGTAACGAGCAGTACTTC.

The DNA of the CDR3 is TGTGCCAGCAGTCGCGGGCAGGGGGCCTGGGAGACCCAGTACTTC. Translated: CASSRGQGAWETQYF. The rearrangement joins TRBV6-5 to TRBJ2-5; 8 bases agree with TRBD1. Germline V CDR1 and CDR2: MNHEY, SVGAGI. V trimming: 5 bases; J trimming: 5 bases; junction bases outside the gene matches: 10. CDR3 size: 15 residues.

This clone was recorded a few times. The gene calls are TRBV27 and TRBJ1-1, with 9 bases that match TRBD1. The CDR3 is made up of 15 amino acids. Germline loops: CDR1 MNHEY, CDR2 SMNVEV (reference sequence). J lost 1 base, V lost 4 bases, and 4 bases had no gene match. CDR3 loop: CASSSWTGENTEAFF. The CDR3 DNA sequence: TGTGCCAGCAGTTCTTGGACAGGGGAGAACACTGAAGCTTTCTTT.

This chain connects TRBV28 to TRBJ1-2; D unclear. V was shortened by 5 bases and J by 4 bases, with 8 bases between the two germline ends. The CDR3 runs to 12 residues. Germline CDR1 is MDHEN and CDR2 is SYDVKM. For the CDR3, the DNA is TGTGCCAGCAGTACGCGCACCTATGGCTACACCTTC. Amino acids: CASSTRTYGYTF.

The J gene is TRBJ2-5, the V gene TRBV19; no clear D. V was shortened by 5 bases and J by 1 base, with 11 bases between the two germline ends. CDR3 length equals 14 residues. Germline V gene data show CDR1 as LNHDA and CDR2 as SQIVND (reference sequence). In DNA, the CDR3 is TGTGCCAGTAGTCCCAGTCCCGCCCAAGAGACCCAGTACTTC. This sequence encodes CASSPSPAQETQYF.

The chain couples TRBV9 to TRBJ2-1; 7 bases map to TRBD2. V was clipped by 7 bases and J by 6 bases; unmatched bases: 13. The CDR3 runs 15 residues. Germline CDR1 and CDR2: SGDLS and YYNGEE. The CDR3 bases are TGTGCCAGCGGAAAAGCGGGGAGGAGTTCCAATGAGCAGTTCTTC. As protein: CASGKAGRSSNEQFF.

This clone showed up just a few times. The rearrangement uses TRBV4-3 and TRBJ2-7, with TRBD2 matching 10 bases. This CDR3 is built from 14 residues. Germline assignment: CDR1 LGHNA and CDR2 YSLEER. Trimming cost V 5 bases and J 5 bases; bases outside gene matches: 6. CDR3 sequence (DNA): TGCGCCAGCAGCATGACTAGCGGGTCACACGAGCAGTACTTC. Translating it yields CASSMTSGSHEQYF.

The chain uses TRBV6-5 and TRBJ1-1; 8 bases are shared with TRBD1. The CDR3 sequence is 14 residues long. CDR1 is MNHEY and CDR2 is SVGAGI in the germline V gene. J was trimmed by 6 bases and V by 6 bases; bases with no gene match: 9. In DNA, the CDR3 is TGTGCCAGCAGGTCCCAGGGGGCGGGCGCTGAAGCTTTCTTT. Encoded protein: CASRSQGAGAEAFF.

The chain combines TRBV7-2 with TRBJ1-1; D perhaps matches TRBD1 (5 bases). Deletions cut 5 bases from V and 6 bases from J, with 13 bases between. CDR3 length: 13 residues. Germline V lookup: CDR1 SGHTA, CDR2 FQGNSA. The CDR3 is CASSTRGVAEAFF. The CDR3 coding sequence is TGTGCCAGCAGCACTCGGGGGGTAGCTGAAGCTTTCTTT.

This chain joins TRBV6-1 and TRBJ1-4; D is possibly TRBD1 (5 bases). Trimming left V 2 bases short and J 1 base short, with 8 bases between. Looked up from germline, CDR1 is MNHNS and CDR2 is SASEGT. The CDR3 consists of 15 residues. The CDR3 DNA reads as TGTGCCAGCAGTGAATACGGGGGAACTAATGAAAAACTGTTTTTT. It encodes CASSEYGGTNEKLFF.

This clone has a handful of counts. The chain combines TRBV10-3 with TRBJ1-4; 8 bases line up with TRBD1. In germline, CDR1 is ENHRY, CDR2 SYGVKD. The CDR3 is made up of 12 amino acids. V dropped 6 bases and J dropped 6; count of bases not matched to a gene: 0. CDR3: CAIRGQDEKLFF. Here the CDR3 DNA reads TGTGCCATCAGGGGACAGGATGAAAAACTGTTTTTT.

The J gene is TRBJ2-3, the V gene TRBV5-1, with 15 positions matching TRBD2. The germline CDR1 and CDR2 sequences are SGHRS and YFSETQ. V dropped 4 bases and J dropped 1; count of bases not matched to a gene: 7. This CDR3 has 18 residues. The CDR3 region is CASSRTSGGASGTDTQYF. The CDR3 nucleotides read TGCGCCAGCAGCCGGACTAGCGGGGGGGCATCGGGCACAGATACGCAGTATTTT.

The V call is TRBV6-1, the J call TRBJ2-7; 10 bases map to TRBD1. The CDR3 has 14 amino acids. Germline assignment: CDR1 MNHNS and CDR2 SASEGT. J lost 4 bases, V lost 6 bases, and 6 bases had no gene match. CDR3 protein: CASSRDRGLYEQYF. The CDR3 nucleotides read TGTGCCAGCAGCCGGGACAGGGGTTTGTACGAGCAGTACTTC.

The chain uses TRBV11-2 and TRBJ1-2; perhaps TRBD1 as D (5 bases). V gave up 5 bases and J gave up 4 bases, with 11 bases separating them. Germline assignment: CDR1 SGHAT and CDR2 FQNNGV. This CDR3 is built from 13 residues. CDR3 DNA: TGTGCCAGCAGCCCGTCGACAGCCTATGGCTACACCTTC. This sequence encodes CASSPSTAYGYTF.

The rearrangement uses TRBV7-3 and TRBJ2-7, with a tentative D call TRBD1 (5 bases). The CDR3 has 15 amino acids. V shed 2 bases and J shed 5 bases, with 16 bases lying between them. Looked up from germline, CDR1 is SGHTA and CDR2 is FQGTGA. CDR3 sequence (DNA): TGTGCCAGCAGCTTAGGGGCCTCCATGGGGCACGAGCAGTACTTC. The encoded protein is CASSLGASMGHEQYF. The whole variable domain, remainder taken from reference TRBV7-3 and TRBJ2-7, is GAGVSQTPSNKVTEKGKYVELRCDPISGHTALYWYRQSLGQGPEFLIYFQGTGAADDSGLPNDRFFAVRPEGSVSTLKIQRTERGDSAVYLCASSLGASMGHEQYFGPGTRLTVT.

The chain links TRBV10-3 to TRBJ1-1, with TRBD1 as a possible D gene (5 bases). Trimming pared 4 bases from V and 1 base from J, leaving 7 bases between. Germline assignment: CDR1 ENHRY and CDR2 SYGVKD. The CDR3 consists of 13 residues. CDR3 nucleotide sequence: TGTGCCATCAGTGCCGACAGGAACACTGAAGCTTTCTTT. This translates into CAISADRNTEAFF.

The chain has TRBV5-4 and TRBJ1-1; D unclear. V lost 1 base to trimming and J lost 2 bases, with 6 bases between them. The CDR3 runs to 13 residues. Germline loops: CDR1 SGHNT, CDR2 YYREEE (reference sequence). In DNA form, the CDR3 reads TGTGCCAGCAGCTTGCGGAGTAACACTGAAGCTTTCTTT. This encodes CASSLRSNTEAFF.

This clone appeared a few times. This sequence joins TRBV7-9 and TRBJ2-2, with 8 bases matching TRBD1. There are 17 residues in the CDR3. Germline V gene data show CDR1 as SEHNR and CDR2 as FQNEAQ (reference sequence). V was clipped by 4 bases and J by 6 bases; unmatched bases: 13. The CDR3 loop is CASSSGQGRISSGELFF. CDR3 bases: TGTGCCAGCAGCTCAGGACAGGGTAGGATATCGTCCGGGGAGCTGTTTTTT.

The chain links TRBV23-1 to TRBJ2-3; 8 bases line up with TRBD2. TRBV23-1 is assigned to the ORF class and has an uncertain function. There are 18 residues in the CDR3. Trimming removed 2 bases from V and 1 base from J; junction bases left unmatched: 11. The CDR3 DNA sequence: TGCGCCAGCAGTCAAATCGGTCGGGGGCGGGGGGGCACAGATACGCAGTATTTT. Its translation is CASSQIGRGRGGTDTQYF.

This chain uses TRBV27 with TRBJ1-2; no definite D call. The germline V gene has CDR1 MNHEY and CDR2 SMNVEV (reference sequence). V was pared by 6 bases and J by 0 bases, with 8 bases between. This CDR3 is 13 amino acids long. CDR3 loop: CASRKDTNYGYTF. CDR3 in DNA: TGTGCCAGCAGGAAAGACACTAACTATGGCTACACCTTC.